This entry describes one T cell receptor beta chain. This clone was seen just once. Its antigen is still unknown. No base qualities exist here, and no much larger clone lies one base off it. The data stem from a study of blood T cell repertoires in COVID-19 (TCRdb year 2020). About the study as a whole: The collaborator samples originated in the United States, Italy and Spain and spanned the acute and convalescent phases of COVID-19. The prospective study material was composed of cDNA or gDNA derived from T cells, B-cell-depleted T cells, or PBMCs. The dataset comprised deeply sampled blood TCRbeta repertoires from subjects exposed to, actively infected with, or recovered from COVID-19. The repertoires were released in a freely available public database intended as a resource for research on the immune response to SARS-CoV-2. The samples were drawn from two sources: the first 160 participants of the ongoing ImmuneRACE study, and 1,000 to 1,500 subjects contributed by 6 global collaborators. Sample metadata almost always included a de-identified subject ID, COVID-19 status, age in years and sex. Where HLA class I and class II types were available, the types were taken from metadata supplied by the sample provider, not from assay-based typing. Overall results and qualifications from the work: The quantity of clinical and demographic metadata differed by source and by participant and was supplied without curation.

Collaborating institutions collected whole blood in K2EDTA tubes following their own protocols. For TCRbeta analysis, collaborators shipped samples in one of three forms: frozen whole blood, isolated PBMCs, or DNA extracted from either of those sample types. The immunoSEQ Assay, a bias-controlled multiplex PCR, was used to amplify TCRbeta CDR3 regions from genomic DNA. As for the authors' bioinformatics: Within the assay, amplification of reference gene primers was used to estimate how many nucleated cells each sample contained. To quantify the absolute abundance of each unique TCRbeta CDR3 rearrangement, sequence reads were collapsed and filtered. Productive Simpson clonality was computed per sample as the square root of Simpson's diversity index over productive rearrangements. As stored in TCRdb, this immuneACCESS dataset retains in-frame rearrangements with V and J assigned. A fraction of the clones does not appear; measured against another copy, unresolved V genes explain less than half of the discrepancy, and the remainder lacks a known reason. The DNA gave D and trimming, while V, J and clone size come from that table. In this sample the table shows 100,000 or so clones, 88% of which occur a single time. The ten largest account for around 6.5% of the sample.

Taken from cysteine to phenylalanine, the CDR3 has 15 residues. Of the read, only the CDR3 DNA is kept; its 45 bases are in frame from base 1. CDR1 and CDR2 are read off the germline V gene as SQVTM and ANQGSEA. V was cut back by 0 bases and J by 10 bases, leaving a gap of 21 bases between them. The material sequenced was peripheral blood. The sequence came from a woman aged 60 to 75 with acute or convalescent COVID-19. The rearrangement combines TRBV29-1 with TRBJ1-1; the D segment cannot be called with confidence. The CDR3 corresponds to CSVEDPRKNLHGAFF. The nucleotide sequence reads as follows: TGCAGCGTTGAAGATCCCAGGAAAAATCTCCATGGAGCTTTCTTT.